A selection of T cell receptor beta chains follows, all from one sample in a study of cytomegalovirus exposure and HLA in healthy donors. Profiling relied on immunoSEQ multiplex PCR, and the TCRdb table lists in-frame clones only, not all of them. The sample records over 200,000 clones, around 85% being singletons. The specimen sequenced was PBMCs. The receptors were sampled from a human donor in good health. CDR3s include the opening cysteine and the closing phenylalanine or tryptophan. A D gene is named only where the DNA matches it firmly. The size of a clone is reported for some rows only, either as once, few or many, or as a class for expanded clones.

clone size | D gene | J gene | V gene | CDR3 DNA | CDR3 protein
few | TRBD2 | TRBJ2-7 | TRBV13 | TGTGCCAGCAGCTTAGGCCGTGGAGCGGGGCTCTACGAGCAGTACTTC | CASSLGRGAGLYEQYF
- | TRBD1 | TRBJ2-7 | TRBV7-9 | TGTGCCAGCAGCTTAGGGACAGGGAGATACGAGCAGTACTTC | CASSLGTGRYEQYF
- | - | TRBJ2-3 | TRBV6-5 | TGTGCCAGCAGCCCCCAGGGGGGCGCAGGTACGCAGTATTTT | CASSPQGGAGTQYF
- | - | TRBJ1-1 | TRBV5-6 | TGTGCCAGCAGCCTGAGCCGAATGGGCCGCTCCATGAACACTGAAGCTTTCTTT | CASSLSRMGRSMNTEAFF
- | TRBD2 | TRBJ2-7 | TRBV5-4 | TGTGCCAGCAGCTTGCCTAGCGGGAGTTACGAGCAGTACTTC | CASSLPSGSYEQYF
- | - | TRBJ2-7 | TRBV2 | TGTGCCAGCTCTTGGACAGCGTCCTACGAGCAGTACTTC | CASSWTASYEQYF
- | - | TRBJ2-7 | TRBV29-1 | TGCAGCGTGGCCCCCAGGACAACCTACGAGCAGTACTTC | CSVAPRTTYEQYF
- | TRBD1 | TRBJ1-1 | TRBV27 | TGTGCCAGCAGTGGGACAGCTGGGACTGAAGCTTTCTTT | CASSGTAGTEAFF
- | TRBD2 | TRBJ2-1 | TRBV6-1 | TGTGCCAGCAGTGAAGCATTAGCGGGAGACAATGAGCAGTTCTTC | CASSEALAGDNEQFF
- | TRBD2 | TRBJ2-3 | TRBV4-3 | TGCGCCAGCAGCCAAACCGGGACTAGCTCGTCTCGGGGAGATACGCAGTATTTT | CASSQTGTSSSRGDTQYF
- | - | TRBJ1-1 | TRBV11-3 | TGTGCCAGCAGCTTAGACAGGGGAGCTGAAGCTTTCTTT | CASSLDRGAEAFF
few | TRBD2 | TRBJ2-5 | TRBV27 | TGTGCCAGCAGTTTCTTTAGCGGGGACCAAGAGACCCAGTACTTC | CASSFFSGDQETQYF
- | - | TRBJ1-1 | TRBV10-3 | TGTGCCATCAGTGAAGTCCAGGGGCTGAGAATCGCTGAAGCTTTCTTT | CAISEVQGLRIAEAFF
once | - | TRBJ2-3 | TRBV30 | TGTGCCTGGAGTGTAGGCCGACTTTCGCGTAGAGTTATTAGCACAGATACGCAGTATTTT | CAWSVGRLSRRVISTDTQYF
- | - | TRBJ1-5 | TRBV7-8 | TGTGCCAGCAGCTCAAGCAGGGTTCGTCAGCCCCAGCATTTT | CASSSSRVRQPQHF
- | TRBD1 | TRBJ1-5 | TRBV6-5 | TGTGCCAGCAGATCAACAGGGGGCTTCAATCAGCCCCAGCATTTT | CASRSTGGFNQPQHF
- | - | TRBJ1-2 | TRBV7-9 | TGTTCCAGCGGCGGACTAAACTATGGCTACACCTTC | CSSGGLNYGYTF
once | TRBD2 | TRBJ2-2 | TRBV29-1 | TGCAGCGTTGAACGTCCGGGGGGAACGAACACCGGGGAGCTGTTTTTT | CSVERPGGTNTGELFF
- | TRBD2 | TRBJ2-7 | TRBV28 | TGTGCCAGCAGAAGGGGGTGGCTAGCGGGGGGCTACCCTCACTACGAGCAGTACTTC | CASRRGWLAGGYPHYEQYF
- | TRBD2 | TRBJ2-3 | TRBV6-4 | TGTGCCAGCAGCCCGTTGAGCGGGAGCTTAGCCGATACGCAGTATTTT | CASSPLSGSLADTQYF
- | - | TRBJ2-6 | TRBV19 | TGTGCCAGTAGTACGCAGGGATCTGGGGCCAACGTCCTGACTTTC | CASSTQGSGANVLTF
- | - | TRBJ1-5 | TRBV19 | TGTGCCAGTAGTATACCAGGAAGTAATCAGCCCCAGCATTTT | CASSIPGSNQPQHF
- | TRBD2 | TRBJ2-5 | TRBV4-2 | TGTGCCAGCAGCCAAAATAGCGGGAGGGGGTCGGGGGAGACCCAGTACTTC | CASSQNSGRGSGETQYF
- | TRBD1 | TRBJ1-2 | TRBV10-3 | TGTGCCATCAGTGAGTCGACAGGGGGCTGGGGCTACACCTTC | CAISESTGGWGYTF
few | TRBD1 | TRBJ1-4 | TRBV30 | TGTGCCTGGAGGCCGGGACAGACTAATGAAAAACTGTTTTTT | CAWRPGQTNEKLFF
- | - | TRBJ2-3 | TRBV9 | TGTGCCAGCAGCCGGTATGGGGGGAGCACAGATACGCAGTATTTT | CASSRYGGSTDTQYF
- | TRBD1 | TRBJ1-1 | TRBV7-2 | TGTGCCAGCAGCCCCGACAGGGAAACTACTGAAGCTTTCTTT | CASSPDRETTEAFF
- | - | TRBJ2-2 | TRBV29-1 | TGCAGCGTTCGGTCAGGGAACACCGGGGAGCTGTTTTTT | CSVRSGNTGELFF
- | - | TRBJ2-2 | TRBV1 | TGCACCAGCAGCTATGTTAGAGATGTCGGCGGGGAGCTGTTTTTT | CTSSYVRDVGGELFF
- | - | TRBJ2-6 | TRBV19 | TGTGCCAGTAGTCCCCCCACGGGTTCTGGGGCCAACGTCCTGACTTTC | CASSPPTGSGANVLTF
- | - | TRBJ2-5 | TRBV27 | TGTGCCAGCAGTTTCCAGGGTTTTGCGCTGGAGACCCAGTACTTC | CASSFQGFALETQYF
once | TRBD2 | TRBJ2-1 | TRBV4-3 | TGCGCCAGCAGCCCTATAGCGGGAGGGCCACATGAGCAGTTCTTC | CASSPIAGGPHEQFF
- | TRBD2 | TRBJ2-7 | TRBV7-9 | TGTGCCAGCAGCTTCGCTGGAGGGCTAGCGGGACTCTACGAGCAGTACTTC | CASSFAGGLAGLYEQYF
few | - | TRBJ1-2 | TRBV6-5 | TGTGCCAGCAGGAACGCAGCTAACTATGGCTACACCTTC | CASRNAANYGYTF
- | - | TRBJ1-1 | TRBV11-2 | TGTGCCAGCAGCTCTCGGGGTACGCGGACTGAAGCTTTCTTT | CASSSRGTRTEAFF
once | - | TRBJ2-3 | TRBV10-3 | TGTGCCATCAGTTCTTTAGTTGGCACAGATACGCAGTATTTT | CAISSLVGTDTQYF
- | TRBD2 | TRBJ2-5 | TRBV9 | TGTGCCAGCAGCGTAGGGGCTAGCGGGAGGAATGGAGAGACCCAGTACTTC | CASSVGASGRNGETQYF
- | - | TRBJ2-2 | TRBV5-1 | TGCGCCAGCAGCTTGGTTACCAGAAGTTTCACCGGGGAGCTGTTTTTT | CASSLVTRSFTGELFF
- | TRBD1 | TRBJ2-7 | TRBV6-9 | TGTGGACGGGACAGGGGGTTGTACGAGCAGTACTTC | CGRDRGLYEQYF
- | - | TRBJ1-1 | TRBV7-2 | TGTGCCAGCAGCCTAGGCGGTATTTTGGCTGAAGCTTTCTTT | CASSLGGILAEAFF
- | TRBD1 | TRBJ2-7 | TRBV7-8 | TGTGCCAGCAGCTTAGTCAGGGACAGGGCCTACGAGCAGTACTTC | CASSLVRDRAYEQYF